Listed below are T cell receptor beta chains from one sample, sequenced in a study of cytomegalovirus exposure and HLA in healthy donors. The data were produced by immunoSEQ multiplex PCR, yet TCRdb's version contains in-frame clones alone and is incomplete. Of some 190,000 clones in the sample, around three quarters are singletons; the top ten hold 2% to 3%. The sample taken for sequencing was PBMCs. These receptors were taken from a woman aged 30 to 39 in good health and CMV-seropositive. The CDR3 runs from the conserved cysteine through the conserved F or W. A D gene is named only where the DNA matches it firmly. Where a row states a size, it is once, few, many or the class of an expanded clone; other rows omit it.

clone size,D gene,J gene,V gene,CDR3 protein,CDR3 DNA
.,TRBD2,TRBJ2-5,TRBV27,CASSTPTPSGGETQYF,TGTGCCAGCAGTACCCCAACCCCTAGCGGGGGGGAGACCCAGTACTTC
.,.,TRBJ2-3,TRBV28,CASSPTGDTQYF,TGTGCCAGCAGCCCTACAGGGGATACGCAGTATTTT
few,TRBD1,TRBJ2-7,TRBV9,CASSARDRGNEQYF,TGTGCCAGCAGCGCCCGGGACAGGGGGAACGAGCAGTACTTC
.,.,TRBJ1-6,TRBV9,CASSVERGSPLHF,TGTGCCAGCAGCGTAGAAAGGGGCTCACCCCTCCACTTT
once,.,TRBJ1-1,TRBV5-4,CASSAGAGGAGAFF,TGTGCCAGCAGCGCGGGGGCGGGGGGCGCCGGGGCTTTCTTT
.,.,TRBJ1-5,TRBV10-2,CASVDTYSNQPQHF,TGCGCCAGCGTTGACACCTATAGCAATCAGCCCCAGCATTTT
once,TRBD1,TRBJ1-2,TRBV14,CASSQWDRGHTF,TGTGCCAGCAGCCAATGGGACAGGGGCCACACCTTC
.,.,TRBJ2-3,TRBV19,CASRPGQVTDTQYF,TGTGCCAGTAGACCGGGACAAGTCACAGATACGCAGTATTTT
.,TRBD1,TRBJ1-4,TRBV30,CAWSRDRINEKLFF,TGTGCCTGGAGTCGGGACAGAATAAATGAAAAACTGTTTTTT
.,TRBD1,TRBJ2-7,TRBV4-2,CASSPGQGDEQYF,TGTGCCAGCAGCCCGGGACAGGGGGACGAGCAGTACTTC
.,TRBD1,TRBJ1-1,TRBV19,CASSTNRGLGTEAFF,TGTGCCAGTAGTACGAACAGGGGGCTGGGCACTGAAGCTTTCTTT
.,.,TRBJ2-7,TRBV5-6,CASSTTGSSYEQYF,TGTGCCAGCAGCACGACAGGAAGCTCCTACGAGCAGTACTTC
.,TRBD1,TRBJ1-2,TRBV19,CASSTGPGTGGSGYTF,TGTGCCAGTAGTACCGGTCCGGGGACAGGGGGATCTGGCTACACCTTC
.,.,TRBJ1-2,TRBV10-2,CASSDSNYGYTF,TGCGCCAGCAGTGACAGTAACTATGGCTACACCTTC
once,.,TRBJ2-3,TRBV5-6,CASSLYYRNRTDTQYF,TGTGCCAGCAGCTTATATTACAGGAATCGCACAGATACGCAGTATTTT
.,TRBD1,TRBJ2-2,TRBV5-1,CASSLEAGGRGELFF,TGCGCCAGCAGCTTGGAGGCAGGGGGTCGCGGGGAGCTGTTTTTT
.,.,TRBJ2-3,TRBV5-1,CASSLGGITDTQYF,TGCGCCAGCAGCTTGGGCGGGATCACAGATACGCAGTATTTT
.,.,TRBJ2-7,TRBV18,CASSLGAIGYEQYF,TGTGCCAGCTCATTAGGGGCGATCGGCTACGAGCAGTACTTC
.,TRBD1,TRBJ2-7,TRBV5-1,CASSLARQGAYEQYF,TGCGCCAGTAGCTTGGCCAGACAGGGGGCCTACGAGCAGTACTTC
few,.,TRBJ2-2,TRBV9,CASSPRAANTGELFF,TGTGCCAGCAGCCCAAGAGCCGCGAACACCGGGGAGCTGTTTTTT
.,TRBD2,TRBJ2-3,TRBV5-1,CASSLGSGGTDTQYF,TGCGCCAGCAGCTTGGGTAGCGGGGGCACAGATACGCAGTATTTT
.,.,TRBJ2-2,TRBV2,CASKEKGDTGELFF,TGTGCCAGCAAGGAAAAGGGGGACACCGGGGAGCTGTTTTTT
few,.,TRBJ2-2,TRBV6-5,CASSPRTDTGELFF,TGTGCCAGCAGTCCAAGGACAGACACCGGGGAGCTGTTTTTT
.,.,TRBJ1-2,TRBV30,CAWSVGSARHTF,TGTGCCTGGAGTGTAGGCAGCGCTAGACACACCTTC
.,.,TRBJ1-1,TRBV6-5,CASRSPGGDTEAFF,TGTGCCAGCAGATCACCTGGGGGGGACACTGAAGCTTTCTTT
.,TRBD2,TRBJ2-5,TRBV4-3,CASSLLAGGQGETQYF,TGCGCCAGCAGCCTCTTAGCGGGGGGCCAAGGGGAGACCCAGTACTTC
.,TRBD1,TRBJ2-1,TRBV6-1,CASRPRDRYNEQFF,TGTGCCAGCAGACCTAGGGACAGATACAATGAGCAGTTCTTC
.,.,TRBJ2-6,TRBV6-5,CASSQVGPGANVLTF,TGTGCCAGCAGCCAGGTCGGCCCTGGGGCCAACGTCCTGACTTTC
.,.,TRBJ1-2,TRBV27,CASSPYARGGYGYTF,TGTGCCAGCAGTCCATACGCGCGTGGAGGGTATGGCTACACCTTC
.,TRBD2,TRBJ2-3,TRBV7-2,CASSSGTSGGALTDTQYF,TGTGCCAGCAGCTCCGGGACTAGCGGGGGGGCTTTGACAGATACGCAGTATTTT
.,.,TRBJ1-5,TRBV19,CASSIAGTRPYSNQPQHF,TGTGCCAGTAGTATTGCAGGGACTCGACCCTATAGCAATCAGCCCCAGCATTTT
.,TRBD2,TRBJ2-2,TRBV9,CASSGPASGDRELFF,TGTGCCAGCAGCGGACCGGCTAGCGGGGACAGGGAGCTGTTTTTT
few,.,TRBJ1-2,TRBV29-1,CSASPDSNYGYTF,TGCAGCGCCTCCCCGGACAGTAACTATGGCTACACCTTC
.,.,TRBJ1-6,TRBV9,CASSVPDSFALSSPLHF,TGTGCCAGCAGCGTACCGGACAGTTTCGCCCTGAGTTCACCCCTCCACTTT
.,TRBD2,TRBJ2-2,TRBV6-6,CASSAERGGVGELFF,TGTGCCAGCAGCGCTGAGCGGGGGGGGGTCGGGGAGCTGTTTTTT
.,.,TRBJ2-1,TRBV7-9,CASSETSSSWDEQFF,TGTGCCAGCAGCGAGACTAGTTCCTCATGGGATGAGCAGTTCTTC
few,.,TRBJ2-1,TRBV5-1,CASSLVGETYNEQFF,TGCGCCAGCAGCTTGGTCGGGGAAACCTACAATGAGCAGTTCTTC
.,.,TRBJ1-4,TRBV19,CASAVGVANEKLFF,TGTGCCAGCGCCGTAGGGGTAGCTAATGAAAAACTGTTTTTT
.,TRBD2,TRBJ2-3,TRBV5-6,CASARFSIGSGDRDTQYF,TGTGCCAGCGCCAGATTCTCCATAGGTAGCGGGGATCGAGATACGCAGTATTTT
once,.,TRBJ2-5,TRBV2,CASSTRGIQTQYF,TGTGCCAGCAGCACCAGGGGTATACAGACCCAGTACTTC
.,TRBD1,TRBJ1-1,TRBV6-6,CASNEGGRGSTQAFF,TGTGCCAGCAACGAAGGGGGCAGGGGGTCGACACAAGCTTTCTTT
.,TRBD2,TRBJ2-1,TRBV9,CASRSGGGNGNEQFF,TGTGCCAGCAGATCGGGCGGGGGGAATGGGAATGAGCAGTTCTTC